This TCR beta chain was captured by sequencing in a study of response to subunit inactivated influenza vaccine. General study findings and limits: The authors suggested that few new T cells are recruited per seasonal influenza vaccination.

This clonotype has more than one count but fewer than ten. No antigen is known for it. TCRdb fed the RT-PCR reads into MiXCR, producing one record per CDR3 protein. This sample has about 830,000 distinct CDR3 sequences, with about 18% found just once. Germline V gene sequence: CDR1 MDHEN, CDR2 SYDVKM. The ends were cut back, 3 bases at V and 0 bases at J, with 22 bases in the middle. CDR3 size: 19 residues. The TCR originated in a man in his forties or fifties who received an inactivated influenza vaccine. This chain connects TRBV28 to TRBJ2-3; a possible D gene is TRBD1 (8 bases). The sequencing here drew on PBMCs from blood, taken less than 6 days after vaccination. CDR3 protein: CASSLTGVVERGSTDTQYF. In DNA, the CDR3 is TGTGCCAGCAGTTTGACAGGGGTGGTGGAGCGGGGTAGCACAGATACGCAGTATTTT.